This paragraph reports one T cell receptor beta chain. The antigen is undetermined. Use of 60 Vbeta and 13 Jbeta primers characterized the PCR. The protocol was immunoSEQ multiplex PCR, while the TCRdb copy is restricted to in-frame clones and leaves out a portion. The table includes 150,000 or so clones, 84% detected once. The data stem from a study of cytomegalovirus exposure and HLA in healthy donors. Overall study findings and caveats: CMV serostatus was the only recorded immune exposure for donors. Common viral pathogens were later found to be apparently linked to several of the most significant clusters.

The clonotype was recovered from a boy between 2 and 15 years old in good health and CMV-seronegative. The sample comprised PBMCs.

Here the CDR3 reads CASSLPNTGELFF. In nucleotides, the CDR3 is TGTGCCAGCAGTTTACCAAACACCGGGGAGCTGTTTTTT. This sequence joins TRBV27 and TRBJ2-2, with D unclear. Germline lookup yields CDR1 MNHEY and CDR2 SMNVEV (reference sequence). The CDR3 consists of 13 residues. Trimming cost V 2 bases and J 2 bases, with 3 bases left between them.